The source of this T cell receptor beta chain is a study of radiotherapy plus CTLA-4 blockade in lung cancer. The table came from immunoSEQ multiplex PCR; TCRdb's copy has only in-frame clones and leaves some out. The sample yields roughly 98,000 clones, about 85% seen once. V shed 1 base and J shed 6 bases, with 13 bases lying between them. The V gene's germline CDR1 is SGHNT and CDR2 YENEEA. The CDR3 runs to 15 residues. As to this clone: Its antigen is not identified.

Overall study findings and caveats: After treatment with radiotherapy plus ipilimumab, TCR clones that came from the tumor expanded in blood.

The chain couples TRBV11-3 to TRBJ2-1, with D possibly being TRBD1 or TRBD2 (5 bases each). The sample was peripheral blood, taken from a patient treated with radiotherapy plus ipilimumab. The receptor was derived from a human donor with non-small cell lung cancer that progressed on radiotherapy plus ipilimumab. The CDR3 reads CASSLVGGVGNEQFF. Here the CDR3 DNA reads TGTGCCAGCAGCTTAGTTGGGGGTGTGGGCAATGAGCAGTTCTTC.